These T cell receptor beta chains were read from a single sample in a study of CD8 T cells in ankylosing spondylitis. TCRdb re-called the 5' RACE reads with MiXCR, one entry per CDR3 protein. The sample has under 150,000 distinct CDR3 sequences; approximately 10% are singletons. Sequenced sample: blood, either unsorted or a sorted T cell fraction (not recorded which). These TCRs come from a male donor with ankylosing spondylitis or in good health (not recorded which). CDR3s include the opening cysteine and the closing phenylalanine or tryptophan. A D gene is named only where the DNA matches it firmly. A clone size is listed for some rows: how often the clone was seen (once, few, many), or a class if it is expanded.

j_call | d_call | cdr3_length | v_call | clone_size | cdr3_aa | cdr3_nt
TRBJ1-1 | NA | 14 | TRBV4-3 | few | CASSQENGNTEAFF | TGCGCCAGCAGCCAAGAGAACGGAAACACTGAAGCTTTCTTT
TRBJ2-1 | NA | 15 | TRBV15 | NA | CATSRSPRRWNEQFF | TGTGCCACCAGCAGGTCGCCTAGGAGGTGGAATGAGCAGTTCTTC
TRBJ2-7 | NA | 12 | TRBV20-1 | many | CSASQGRNEQYF | TGCAGTGCTAGTCAAGGGAGAAACGAGCAGTACTTC
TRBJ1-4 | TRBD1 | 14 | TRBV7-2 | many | CASSLWDSNEKLFF | TGTGCCAGCAGCTTATGGGACAGTAATGAAAAACTGTTTTTT
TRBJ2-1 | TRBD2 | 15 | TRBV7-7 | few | CASSSRLAGDNEQFF | TGTGCTAGCAGCTCCCGACTAGCGGGGGACAATGAGCAGTTCTTC
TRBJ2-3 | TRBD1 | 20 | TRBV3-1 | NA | CASSQVTDLTGTGSTDTQYF | TGTGCCAGCAGCCAAGTAACAGACCTAACCGGGACAGGAAGCACAGATACGCAGTATTTT
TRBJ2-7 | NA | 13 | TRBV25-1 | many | CASSDFSHYEQYF | TGTGCCAGCAGTGATTTTAGTCACTACGAGCAGTACTTC
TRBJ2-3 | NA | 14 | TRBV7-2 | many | CASSLAIAADTQYF | TGTGCCAGCAGCTTAGCTATAGCGGCAGATACGCAGTATTTT
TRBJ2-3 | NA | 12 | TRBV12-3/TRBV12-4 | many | CASRGATDTQYF | TGTGCCAGCAGGGGGGCCACAGATACGCAGTATTTT
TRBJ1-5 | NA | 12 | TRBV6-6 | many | CASSYPGQPQHF | TGTGCCAGCAGTTACCCGGGGCAGCCCCAGCATTTT
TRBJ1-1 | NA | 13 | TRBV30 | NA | CAWNIGLNTEAFF | TGTGCCTGGAATATTGGTTTGAACACTGAAGCTTTCTTT
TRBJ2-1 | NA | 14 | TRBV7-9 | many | CASSSYDSQGPRFF | TGTGCCAGCAGCTCATACGACAGTCAGGGCCCCCGGTTCTTC
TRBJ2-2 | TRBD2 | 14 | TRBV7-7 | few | CASSRIAGGGELFF | TGTGCTAGCAGCCGGATAGCGGGAGGCGGGGAGCTGTTTTTT
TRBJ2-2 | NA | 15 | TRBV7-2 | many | CASSLRDSFSGELFF | TGTGCCAGCAGCTTACGGGATTCTTTTTCCGGGGAGCTGTTTTTT
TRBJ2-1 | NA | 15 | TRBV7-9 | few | CASSLGGSIGDEQFF | TGTGCCAGCAGCTTAGGTGGGTCGATTGGGGATGAGCAGTTCTTC
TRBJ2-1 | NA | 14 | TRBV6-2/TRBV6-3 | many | CASRMDSSYNEQFF | TGTGCCAGCAGGATGGATAGCTCCTACAATGAGCAGTTCTTC
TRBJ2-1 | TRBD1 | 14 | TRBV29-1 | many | CSVGWGQGSIEQFF | TGCAGCGTTGGGTGGGGACAGGGAAGTATTGAGCAGTTCTTC
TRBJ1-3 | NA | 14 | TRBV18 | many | CASSPSVTGNTIYF | TGTGCCAGCTCACCATCTGTCACTGGAAACACCATATATTTT
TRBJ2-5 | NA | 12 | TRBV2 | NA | CASSVYQETQYF | TGTGCCAGCAGTGTATATCAAGAGACCCAGTACTTC
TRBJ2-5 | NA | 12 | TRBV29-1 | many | CSVTQAQETQYF | TGCAGCGTTACACAGGCCCAAGAGACCCAGTACTTC
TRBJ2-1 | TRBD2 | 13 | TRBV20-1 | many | CSALAGVVNEQFF | TGCAGCGCACTAGCGGGAGTTGTGAATGAGCAGTTCTTC
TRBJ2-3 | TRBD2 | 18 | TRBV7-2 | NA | CASSLAASGTPSTDTQYF | TGTGCCAGCAGCTTAGCGGCTAGCGGGACCCCTAGCACAGATACGCAGTATTTT
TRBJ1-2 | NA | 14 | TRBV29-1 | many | CSVPSPSFLYGYTF | TGCAGCGTCCCTTCTCCCAGCTTCCTCTATGGCTACACCTTC
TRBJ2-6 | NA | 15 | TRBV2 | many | CASSDKSSGANVLTF | TGTGCCAGCAGTGACAAGAGCTCTGGGGCCAACGTCCTGACTTTC
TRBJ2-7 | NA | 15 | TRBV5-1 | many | CASSSDGWNLYEQYF | TGCGCCAGCAGCAGCGACGGATGGAATCTCTACGAGCAGTACTTC
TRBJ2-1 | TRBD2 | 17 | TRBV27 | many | CASSPQSSGRAGNEQFF | TGTGCCAGCAGTCCCCAGTCTAGCGGGAGGGCCGGCAATGAGCAGTTCTTC
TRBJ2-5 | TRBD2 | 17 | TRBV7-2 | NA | CASSPRTSPAYQETQYF | TGTGCCAGCAGCCCTAGGACTAGCCCGGCGTACCAAGAGACCCAGTACTTC
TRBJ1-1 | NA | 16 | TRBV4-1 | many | CASSQGNEFRNTEAFF | TGCGCCAGCAGCCAAGGAAATGAATTCAGGAACACTGAAGCTTTCTTT
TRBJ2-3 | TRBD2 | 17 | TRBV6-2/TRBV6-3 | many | CASSYSPWREGLDTQYF | TGTGCCAGCAGTTACTCCCCTTGGCGGGAGGGCCTCGATACGCAGTATTTT
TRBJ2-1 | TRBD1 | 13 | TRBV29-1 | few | CSVDPGQRASEFF | TGCAGCGTTGATCCGGGACAGAGGGCGTCTGAGTTCTTC
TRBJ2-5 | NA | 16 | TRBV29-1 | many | CSVEDRNTGVGETQYF | TGCAGCGTTGAAGACCGAAATACCGGAGTCGGAGAGACCCAGTACTTC
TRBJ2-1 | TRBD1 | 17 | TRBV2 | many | CASSEVSQGQRYNEQFF | TGTGCCAGCAGTGAAGTCTCTCAGGGACAGAGATACAATGAGCAGTTCTTC